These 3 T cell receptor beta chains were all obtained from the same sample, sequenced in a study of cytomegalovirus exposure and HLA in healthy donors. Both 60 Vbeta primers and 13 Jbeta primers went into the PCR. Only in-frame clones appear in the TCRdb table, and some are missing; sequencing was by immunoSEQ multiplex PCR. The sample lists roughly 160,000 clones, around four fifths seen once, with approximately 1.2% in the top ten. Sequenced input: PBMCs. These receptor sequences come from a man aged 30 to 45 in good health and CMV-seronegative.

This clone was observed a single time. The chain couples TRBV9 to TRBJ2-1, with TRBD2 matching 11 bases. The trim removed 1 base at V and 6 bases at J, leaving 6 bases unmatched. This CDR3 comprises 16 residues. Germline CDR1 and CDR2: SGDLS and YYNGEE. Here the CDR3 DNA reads TGTGCCAGCAGCGTAACTAGCGGGAGTTTATTCAATGAGCAGTTCTTC. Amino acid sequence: CASSVTSGSLFNEQFF. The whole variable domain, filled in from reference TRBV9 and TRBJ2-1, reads DSGVTQTPKHLITATGQRVTLRCSPRSGDLSVYWYQQSLDQGLQFLIQYYNGEERAKGNILERFSAQQFPDLHSELNLSSLELGDSALYFCASSVTSGSLFNEQFFGPGTRLTVL.

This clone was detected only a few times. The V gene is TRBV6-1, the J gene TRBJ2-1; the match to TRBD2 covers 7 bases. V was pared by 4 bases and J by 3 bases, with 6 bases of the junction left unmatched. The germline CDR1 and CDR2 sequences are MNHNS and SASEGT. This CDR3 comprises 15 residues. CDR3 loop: CASSVSSGFYNEQFF. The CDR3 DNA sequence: TGTGCCAGCAGTGTTTCTAGCGGATTCTACAATGAGCAGTTCTTC.

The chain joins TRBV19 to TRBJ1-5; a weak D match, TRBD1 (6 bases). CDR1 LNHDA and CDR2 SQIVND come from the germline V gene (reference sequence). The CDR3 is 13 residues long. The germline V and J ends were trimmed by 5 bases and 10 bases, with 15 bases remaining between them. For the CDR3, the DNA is TGTGCCAGTAGTGAGGGGGTGGATCGACCCCAGCATTTT. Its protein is CASSEGVDRPQHF.